The 26 T cell receptor beta chains presented below share a single source sample, sequenced in a study of beta chain features in type 1 diabetes. Whole-study results and caveats: All four CD4+ subsets from Type 1 diabetes patients carried moderately but significantly shorter TCRB CDR3s.

Their antigen targets remain unknown. Since all of the isolated RNA was reverse transcribed, expressed TCRB transcripts were what got sequenced. The assay was immunoSEQ multiplex PCR, and TCRdb's table has in-frame clones only and misses some. This sample has roughly 350,000 clones, with 8.5% to 10% found just once. The sequenced sample was central memory CD4+ T cells from blood. The receptors shown here come from a man aged 25-45 years with type 1 diabetes.

The rearrangement links TRBV7-9 to TRBJ2-5; TRBD1 aligns across 9 bases. This CDR3 spans 14 amino acids. Trimming removed 0 bases from V and 7 bases from J; junction bases left unmatched: 3. Germline V CDR1 and CDR2: SEHNR, FQNEAQ (reference sequence). In DNA form, the CDR3 reads TGTGCCAGCAGCTTAGCGGGACAGGGAATGACCCAGTACTTC. It translates to CASSLAGQGMTQYF. Based on the CDR3 plus reference TRBV7-9 and TRBJ2-5, the full variable domain is DTGVSQNPRHKITKRGQNVTFRCDPISEHNRLYWYRQTLGQGPEFLTYFQNEAQLEKSRLLSDRFSAERPKGSFSTLEIQRTEQGDSAMYLCASSLAGQGMTQYFGPGTRLLVL.

Worth noting for this clone: This sample includes further DNA sequences coding for the same CDR3. The CDR3 loop reads CASSFGQGRTGELFF. As DNA, the CDR3 is TGTGCCAGCAGCTTTGGACAGGGGCGGACCGGGGAGCTGTTTTTT. The chain is built from TRBV7-3 and TRBJ2-2; 9 bases are shared with TRBD1. The trim removed 3 bases at V and 5 bases at J, leaving 4 bases unmatched. The CDR3 loop spans 15 amino acids. The germline gives CDR1 SGHTA, CDR2 FQGTGA.

V is TRBV27 and J is TRBJ2-3, with TRBD2 as a possible D gene (5 bases). The CDR3 is 13 residues long. Trimming shortened V by 5 bases and J by 5 bases, and 11 bases separated the two germline ends. The germline CDR1 and CDR2 sequences are MNHEY and SMNVEV (reference sequence). CDR3 loop: CASSVGEGDTQYF. The CDR3 nucleotides are TGTGCCAGCAGTGTAGGAGAGGGAGATACGCAGTATTTT.

This clone was counted only a few times. The CDR3 region is CSAASGPEDEQFF. Here the CDR3 DNA reads TGCAGCGCAGCTAGCGGTCCCGAGGATGAGCAGTTCTTC. J is TRBJ2-1 and V is TRBV29-1, with 7 positions matching TRBD2. Looked up from germline, CDR1 is SQVTM and CDR2 is ANQGSEA. This CDR3 has 13 amino acids. V shed 7 bases, J shed 8 bases, and the junction held 11 bases outside the gene matches.

The chain uses TRBV4-3 and TRBJ1-5; a weak D match, TRBD1 (6 bases). The length of the CDR3 is 15 residues. V was trimmed by 0 bases and J by 5 bases, leaving 11 bases between them. The germline V gene encodes CDR1 LGHNA and CDR2 YSLEER. The CDR3 reads CASSQEGQLDQPQHF. In DNA, the CDR3 is TGCGCCAGCAGCCAAGAGGGACAATTGGATCAGCCCCAGCATTTT.

This rearrangement joins TRBV11-3 to TRBJ2-7, with D possibly TRBD1 on 5 matching bases. The CDR3 contains 15 residues. Germline V CDR1 and CDR2: SGHNT, YENEEA. V dropped 6 bases and J dropped 3 bases, with 18 bases sitting between them. The CDR3 region has the DNA TGTGCCAGCAGAGCAGCAGGGTACGTGAGCTACGAGCAGTACTTC. Translation gives CASRAAGYVSYEQYF.

This chain connects TRBV7-3 to TRBJ2-5, with 7 nucleotides matching TRBD1. V shed 5 bases and J 4 bases; nucleotides not matched to a gene: 10. CDR3 length: 15 amino acids. Germline lookup yields CDR1 SGHTA and CDR2 FQGTGA. The DNA of the CDR3 is TGTGCCAGCAGCGCGCGACAGGGCGGATCAGAGACCCAGTACTTC. Encoded protein: CASSARQGGSETQYF.

This clone came up a few times. The chain employs TRBV7-2 and TRBJ2-7; the match to TRBD2 covers 8 bases. V trimming: 3 bases; J trimming: 7 bases; junction bases outside the gene matches: 11. The germline V gene has CDR1 SGHTA and CDR2 FQGNSA. There are 15 residues in the CDR3. CDR3 sequence: CASSFSAGGKREQYF. DNA of the CDR3: TGTGCCAGCAGCTTTTCGGCGGGAGGAAAGAGAGAGCAGTACTTC.

The J gene is TRBJ2-1, the V gene TRBV28; unclear D gene. CDR3 length equals 16 residues. CDR1 is MDHEN, CDR2 SYDVKM, per germline. The V gene lost 5 bases and the J gene lost 6 bases, with 20 bases spanning the gap. DNA of the CDR3: TGTGCCAGCAGTCTCCAAGGCCGGTACGACCTCAATGAGCAGTTCTTC. Translated: CASSLQGRYDLNEQFF.

This clone was found a few times. The chain joins TRBV19 to TRBJ1-2; D unresolved. Looked up from germline, CDR1 is LNHDA and CDR2 is SQIVND (reference sequence). This CDR3 comprises 14 residues. V shed 9 bases and J shed 2 bases, with 16 bases lying between them. The CDR3 spells CASAVDGPNYGYTF. CDR3 nucleotides: TGTGCCAGCGCGGTGGACGGTCCCAACTATGGCTACACCTTC.

The rearrangement uses TRBV28 and TRBJ1-2; TRBD1 agrees at 8 bases. V gave up 1 base and J gave up 6 bases; unmatched junction bases: 13. CDR1 is MDHEN and CDR2 is SYDVKM in the germline V gene. The CDR3 runs 17 residues. CDR3 DNA: TGTGCCAGCAGTTTATTGGCCAGGGGGCAGAGAGGTAATGGCTACACCTTC. Translating gives CASSLLARGQRGNGYTF.

The rearrangement joins TRBV18 to TRBJ2-7, with D perhaps matching TRBD2 (6 bases). The CDR3 has 14 amino acids. V was shortened by 5 bases and J by 6 bases, with 17 bases between the two germline ends. Germline lookup yields CDR1 KGHSH and CDR2 LQKENI. The CDR3 reads CASSKGGARPEQYF. The CDR3 DNA is TGTGCCAGCTCAAAAGGAGGGGCTCGCCCCGAGCAGTACTTC.

This clone was seen repeatedly, ten times or more. The J gene is TRBJ2-3, the V gene TRBV29-1; D remains ambiguous. V dropped 3 bases and J dropped 2 bases, with 9 bases sitting between them. This CDR3 spans 13 amino acids. Germline values: CDR1 SQVTM, CDR2 ANQGSEA. In DNA, the CDR3 is TGCAGCGTTGAGATCCGTCTCACAGATACGCAGTATTTT. Translating gives CSVEIRLTDTQYF.

In its sample, this clone was seen a few times. This sequence joins TRBV19 and TRBJ1-5; D unresolved. Trimming pared 3 bases from V and 6 bases from J, leaving 6 bases between. The CDR3 has 12 residues. Germline values: CDR1 LNHDA, CDR2 SQIVND (reference sequence). The CDR3 is CASSISSQPQHF. CDR3 sequence (DNA): TGTGCCAGTAGTATCTCTAGTCAGCCCCAGCATTTT.

This chain joins TRBV11-2 and TRBJ2-1; tentatively, D is TRBD1 (5 bases). The CDR3 runs 14 residues. Per the germline V gene, CDR1 is SGHAT and CDR2 is FQNNGV. Trimming cost V 1 base and J 8 bases, with 12 bases left between them. The DNA for the CDR3 is TGTGCCAGCAGCTTAGTGCAGGGTGTGGATGAGCAGTTCTTC. This codes for CASSLVQGVDEQFF.

The table lists this clone with a few counts. The CDR3, as DNA: TGCAGCGTTGGAAGGGGGGATGAGCAGTTCTTC. This sequence encodes CSVGRGDEQFF. The chain uses TRBV29-1 and TRBJ2-1, with D perhaps TRBD1 or TRBD2 (6 bases each). This CDR3 region has 11 residues. V was cut by 4 bases and J by 8 bases, with 9 bases left in between. Germline V CDR1 and CDR2: SQVTM, ANQGSEA.

This clone was seen only a few times. This chain joins TRBV19 and TRBJ2-7; D assignment may be TRBD1 or TRBD2 (6 bases each). This CDR3 is 13 amino acids long. The ends were cut back, 5 bases at V and 7 bases at J, with 15 bases in the middle. In germline, CDR1 is LNHDA, CDR2 SQIVND (reference sequence). CDR3 DNA: TGTGCCAGTAGTTCAGGGGACTCCTGGGAGCAGTACTTC. It translates to CASSSGDSWEQYF. The full variable domain, completed using reference TRBV19 and TRBJ2-7, is DGGITQSPKYLFRKEGQNVTLSCEQNLNHDAMYWYRQDPGQGLRLIYYSQIVNDFQKGDIAEGYSVSREKKESFPLTVTSAQKNPTAFYLCASSSGDSWEQYFGPGTRLTVT.

This clone has more than one count but fewer than ten. CDR3 residues: CASRSAGTGVTDTQYF. The CDR3 coding sequence is TGTGCCAGCAGGTCGGCCGGGACAGGGGTCACAGATACGCAGTATTTT. This rearrangement joins TRBV28 to TRBJ2-3; 10 nucleotides agree with TRBD1. Germline V gene data show CDR1 as MDHEN and CDR2 as SYDVKM. CDR3 length: 16 amino acids. The V gene end was trimmed by 6 bases and the J gene end by 2 bases; junction bases not matched to a gene: 8.

The chain carries TRBV9 and TRBJ2-5; no clear D. This CDR3 is built from 15 residues. The germline V gene has CDR1 SGDLS and CDR2 YYNGEE. V was trimmed by 0 bases and J by 6 bases, leaving 15 bases between them. Here the CDR3 DNA reads TGTGCCAGCAGCGTAGATTCGGTAGGGTTAAAGACCCAGTACTTC. This translates into CASSVDSVGLKTQYF. Looking up the rest from reference TRBV9 and TRBJ2-5 gives the full variable domain: DSGVTQTPKHLITATGQRVTLRCSPRSGDLSVYWYQQSLDQGLQFLIQYYNGEERAKGNILERFSAQQFPDLHSELNLSSLELGDSALYFCASSVDSVGLKTQYFGPGTRLLVL.

The chain carries TRBV7-2 and TRBJ2-7, with D possibly being TRBD2 (6 bases). Germline V gene lookup returns CDR1 SGHTA and CDR2 FQGNSA. V lost 4 bases to trimming and J lost 5 bases, with 21 bases between them. The CDR3 totals 16 residues. The CDR3 protein is CASSSTVGLAMDEQYF. CDR3 DNA: TGTGCCAGCAGCTCCACAGTGGGGCTAGCGATGGACGAGCAGTACTTC.

Many counts were recorded for this clone. The V and J genes are TRBV6-5 and TRBJ2-7; D is unresolved. This CDR3 spans 11 amino acids. Germline V gene sequence: CDR1 MNHEY, CDR2 SVGAGI. Trimming removed 2 bases at V and 7 bases at J, with 6 bases between. This CDR3 is CASSYRREQYF. In DNA, the CDR3 is TGTGCCAGCAGTTACCGGCGGGAGCAGTACTTC.

J is TRBJ1-1 and V is TRBV10-3; TRBD1 agrees at 8 bases. The V and J ends lost 2 bases and 6 bases, in that order; junction bases with no gene match: 11. The CDR3 is made up of 16 amino acids. CDR1 and CDR2 (germline): ENHRY, SYGVKD. For the CDR3, the DNA is TGTGCCATCAGTGAGATGGGCAGGGGGCGAGGGCCTGAAGCTTTCTTT. Its translation: CAISEMGRGRGPEAFF.

At least ten counts were recorded for this clone. The V call is TRBV5-6, the J call TRBJ2-4; D unclear. This CDR3 region has 12 residues. CDR1 and CDR2 from the germline V gene are SGHDT and YYEEEE. V dropped 4 bases and J dropped 5 bases, with 7 bases sitting between them. In DNA form, the CDR3 reads TGTGCCAGCAGCGCGGACGAAAACATTCAGTACTTC. Protein product: CASSADENIQYF.

Ten or more counts support this clone. The V call is TRBV14, the J call TRBJ2-7; D unresolved. Germline assignment: CDR1 SGHDN and CDR2 FVKESK. V was cut by 4 bases and J by 0 bases, with 10 bases left in between. The CDR3 length is 14 residues. The CDR3 coding sequence is TGTGCCAGCAGCCCGTGGACCGCCTCCTACGAGCAGTACTTC. It translates to CASSPWTASYEQYF.

This clone has just a few counts. The chain joins TRBV5-6 to TRBJ1-3; the D gene is possibly TRBD1 (5 bases). This CDR3 spans 15 amino acids. Germline CDR1 is SGHDT and CDR2 is YYEEEE. Trimming cost V 2 bases and J 3 bases, with 12 bases left between them. The CDR3 DNA reads as TGTGCCAGCAGCTTATATAGGGGCGATGGAAACACCATATATTTT. Translating gives CASSLYRGDGNTIYF. The full variable domain, with the rest looked up from reference TRBV5-6 and TRBJ1-3, is DAGVTQSPTHLIKTRGQQVTLRCSPKSGHDTVSWYQQALGQGPQFIFQYYEEEERQRGNFPDRFSGHQFPNYSSELNVNALLLGDSALYLCASSLYRGDGNTIYFGEGSWLTVV.

The chain joins TRBV5-4 to TRBJ2-3, with D possibly being TRBD1 or TRBD2 (5 bases each). The CDR3 sequence is 16 residues long. Germline lookup yields CDR1 SGHNT and CDR2 YYREEE (reference sequence). Trimming removed 4 bases at V and 1 base at J, with 16 bases between. CDR3 coding DNA: TGTGCCAGCAGCCCTGGGGGTATACAGGGCACAGATACGCAGTATTTT. Encoded protein: CASSPGGIQGTDTQYF. Variable domain in full (rest from reference TRBV5-4 and TRBJ2-3): ETGVTQSPTHLIKTRGQQVTLRCSSQSGHNTVSWYQQALGQGPQFIFQYYREEENGRGNFPPRFSGLQFPNYSSELNVNALELDDSALYLCASSPGGIQGTDTQYFGPGTRLTVL.